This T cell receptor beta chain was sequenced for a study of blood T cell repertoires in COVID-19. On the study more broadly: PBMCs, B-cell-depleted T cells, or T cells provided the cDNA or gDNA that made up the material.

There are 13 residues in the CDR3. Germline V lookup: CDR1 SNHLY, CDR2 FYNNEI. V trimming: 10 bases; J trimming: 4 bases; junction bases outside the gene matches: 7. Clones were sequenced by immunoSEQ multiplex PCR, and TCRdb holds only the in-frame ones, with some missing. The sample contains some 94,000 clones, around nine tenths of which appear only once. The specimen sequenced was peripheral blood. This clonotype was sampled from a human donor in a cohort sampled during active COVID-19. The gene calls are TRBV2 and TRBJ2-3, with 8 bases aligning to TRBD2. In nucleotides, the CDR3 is TGTGCCACGAGTAGCGGGGACTCAGATACGCAGTATTTT. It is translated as CATSSGDSDTQYF.